One and the same sample provided the 2 T cell receptor beta chains below, sequenced in a study of beta chain features in type 1 diabetes. Study-level results: Within each of all four CD4+ subsets, Type 1 diabetes patients had TCRB CDR3s that were moderately but significantly shorter.

The investigators reverse transcribed all of the isolated RNA, so they sequenced expressed TCRB transcripts. Only in-frame clones appear in the TCRdb table, and some are missing; sequencing was by immunoSEQ multiplex PCR. This table has roughly 130,000 clones, 15% to 20% appearing once. These receptors are not linked to any known antigen. The specimen was central memory CD4+ T cells from blood. The receptors originated from a man aged 25-40 years with type 1 diabetes.

This clone came up a few times. The chain carries TRBV9 and TRBJ2-3; no clear D gene. The germline V gene encodes CDR1 SGDLS and CDR2 YYNGEE. This CDR3 spans 13 amino acids. V shed 2 bases and J shed 5 bases, with 9 bases lying between them. The CDR3 reads CASSVRPEDTQYF. CDR3 nucleotide sequence: TGTGCCAGCAGCGTCCGACCCGAAGATACGCAGTATTTT. Supplemented by reference TRBV9 and TRBJ2-3, the full variable domain reads DSGVTQTPKHLITATGQRVTLRCSPRSGDLSVYWYQQSLDQGLQFLIQYYNGEERAKGNILERFSAQQFPDLHSELNLSSLELGDSALYFCASSVRPEDTQYFGPGTRLTVL.

The chain combines TRBV13 with TRBJ2-7, with D tentatively TRBD1 (5 bases). Germline lookup yields CDR1 PRHDT and CDR2 FYEKMQ (reference sequence). This CDR3 has 15 residues. With 5 bases removed from V and 0 bases from J, the gap between germline ends came to 14 bases. The CDR3 coding sequence is TGTGCCAGCAGCCAAGCTTCCCAGGGCTCCTACGAGCAGTACTTC. This encodes CASSQASQGSYEQYF.